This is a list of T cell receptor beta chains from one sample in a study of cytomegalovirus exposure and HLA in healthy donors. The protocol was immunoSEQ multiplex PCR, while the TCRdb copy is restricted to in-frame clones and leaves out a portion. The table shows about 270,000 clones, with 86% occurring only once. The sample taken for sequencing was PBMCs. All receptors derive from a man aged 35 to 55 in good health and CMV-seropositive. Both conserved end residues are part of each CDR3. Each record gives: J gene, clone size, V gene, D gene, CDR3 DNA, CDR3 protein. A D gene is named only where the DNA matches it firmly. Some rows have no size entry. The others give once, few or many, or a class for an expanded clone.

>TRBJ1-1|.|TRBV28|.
TGTGCCAGCAGTCCTCGGCGGGGGGACACTGAAGCTTTCTTT
CASSPRRGDTEAFF
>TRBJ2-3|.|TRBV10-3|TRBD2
TGTGCCATCAGTGTCGGACTAGCGGGCCCCACAGATACGCAGTATTTT
CAISVGLAGPTDTQYF
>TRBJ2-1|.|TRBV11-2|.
TGTGCCAGCAGCTTAGTGCCAGGGGAACTCGATGAGCAGTTCTTC
CASSLVPGELDEQFF
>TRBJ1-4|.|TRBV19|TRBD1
TGTGCCAGTACCAGGGACAGGACTAATGAAAAACTGTTTTTT
CASTRDRTNEKLFF
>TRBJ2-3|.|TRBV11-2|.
TGTGCCAGCAGTCCCGGGACTGGGTCAATGGATACGCAGTATTTT
CASSPGTGSMDTQYF
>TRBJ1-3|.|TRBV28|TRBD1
TGTGCCAGCAGTTTAAGGGACAGGGCGAACACCATATATTTT
CASSLRDRANTIYF
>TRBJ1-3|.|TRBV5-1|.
TGCGCCAGCAGCTTGGCGGGATCGTTACGCGGAAACACCATATATTTT
CASSLAGSLRGNTIYF
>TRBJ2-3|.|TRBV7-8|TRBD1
TGTGCCAGCAGCCCAACTTGGACAGGGAGCACAGATACGCAGTATTTT
CASSPTWTGSTDTQYF
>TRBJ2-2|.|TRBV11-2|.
TGTGCCAGCAGCTTGACTAGGCCCACCGGGGAGCTGTTTTTT
CASSLTRPTGELFF
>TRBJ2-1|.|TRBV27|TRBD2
TGTGCCAGCAGTTTCCTTAGCGGGAGCGCGAATGAGCAGTTCTTC
CASSFLSGSANEQFF
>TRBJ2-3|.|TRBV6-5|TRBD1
TGTGCCAGCAGAGGGACAGGCACAGATACGCAGTATTTT
CASRGTGTDTQYF
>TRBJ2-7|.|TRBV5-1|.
TGCGCCAGCAGCTTCGCCAAGGGGGTTCTCTACGAGCAGTACTTC
CASSFAKGVLYEQYF
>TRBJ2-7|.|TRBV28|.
TGTGCCAGCAGTTTAGGACGACACAGGGCCGGCGAGCAGTACTTC
CASSLGRHRAGEQYF
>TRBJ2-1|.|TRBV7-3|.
TGTGCCAGCAGCCCGGACAGAGGGTGGAATGAGCAGTTCTTC
CASSPDRGWNEQFF
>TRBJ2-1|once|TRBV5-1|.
TGCGCCAGCAGCGGGCAGGATAACAATGAGCAATTCTTC
CASSGQDNNEQFF
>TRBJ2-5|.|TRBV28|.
TGTGCCAGCTCCTCCGGGAAAGAGACCCAGTACTTC
CASSSGKETQYF
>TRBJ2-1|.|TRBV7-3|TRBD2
TGTGCCAGCAGCCCTTCGGGACTAGCGGGAGATGAGCAGTTCTTC
CASSPSGLAGDEQFF
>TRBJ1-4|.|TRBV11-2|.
TGTGCCAGCAGCAGCTGGACACAAACTAATGAAAAACTGTTTTTT
CASSSWTQTNEKLFF
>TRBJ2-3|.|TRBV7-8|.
TGTGCCAGCAGCTTTTCCGGGGGCACAGATACGCAGTATTTT
CASSFSGGTDTQYF
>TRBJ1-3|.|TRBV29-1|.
TGCAGCGTTGAGGGCTTCCAGGGGACTGGAAACACCATATATTTT
CSVEGFQGTGNTIYF
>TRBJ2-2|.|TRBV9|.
TGTGCCAGCAGCGTAGCTACGACTAGGAGCACCGGGGAGCTGTTTTTT
CASSVATTRSTGELFF
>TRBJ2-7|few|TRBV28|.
TGTGCCAGCAGCTACAGCTACGAGCAGTACTTC
CASSYSYEQYF
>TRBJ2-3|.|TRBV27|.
TGTGCCAGCAGTTTCTTCCTCACAGATACGCAGTATTTT
CASSFFLTDTQYF
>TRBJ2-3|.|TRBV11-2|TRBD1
TGTGCCAGCAGCTTAGCGACAGGGGTGGATACGCAGTATTTT
CASSLATGVDTQYF
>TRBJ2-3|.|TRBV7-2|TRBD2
TGTGCCAGCAGCTTAGCGGGACTAGGGGTTACAGATACGCAGTATTTT
CASSLAGLGVTDTQYF
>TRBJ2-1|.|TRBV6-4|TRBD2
TGTGCCAGCATTCCGGGACTAGCAACCCGTAACCGTTACAATGAGCAGTTCTTC
CASIPGLATRNRYNEQFF
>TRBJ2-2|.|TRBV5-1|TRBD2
TGCGCCAGCAGCCGGACTAGCGGGAGTACCGGGGAGCTGTTTTTT
CASSRTSGSTGELFF
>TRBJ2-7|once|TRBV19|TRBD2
TGTGCCAGTAGAGCTACGACTAGCGGGGATTACGAGCAGTACTTC
CASRATTSGDYEQYF
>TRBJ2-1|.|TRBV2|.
TGTGCCATCAAGACTAGACGCAATGAGCAGTTCTTC
CAIKTRRNEQFF
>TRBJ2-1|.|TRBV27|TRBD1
TGTGCCAGCAGTTTATCGGGGACAGGTTACAATGAGCAGTTCTTC
CASSLSGTGYNEQFF
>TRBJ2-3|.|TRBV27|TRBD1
TGTGCCAGCAAAACAGGGGGTGTCACAGATACGCAGTATTTT
CASKTGGVTDTQYF
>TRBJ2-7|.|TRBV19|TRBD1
TGTGCCAGTACTGGACAGGGGTTCAACGAGCAGTACTTC
CASTGQGFNEQYF
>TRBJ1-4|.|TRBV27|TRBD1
TGTGCCAGCAGTTTAAGGCAGGGGGGAGAAAAACTGTTTTTT
CASSLRQGGEKLFF
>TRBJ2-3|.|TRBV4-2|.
TGTGCCAGCAGCCTCTCCGGAGGGGGAGGGCCGACAGATACGCAGTATTTT
CASSLSGGGGPTDTQYF
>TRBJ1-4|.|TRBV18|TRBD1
TGTGCCAGCTCACCACTTGGGACAGGGGGTAATGAAAAACTGTTTTTT
CASSPLGTGGNEKLFF
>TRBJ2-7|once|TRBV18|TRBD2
TGTGCCAGCTCACCAGGGCTAGCGGACAACGAGCAGTACTTC
CASSPGLADNEQYF
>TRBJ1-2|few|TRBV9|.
TGTGCCAGCAGCCCCCGGAGATTTGTAGAGGCTTATAATGAAAACTATGGCTACACCTTC
CASSPRRFVEAYNENYGYTF
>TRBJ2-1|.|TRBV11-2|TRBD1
TGTGCCAGCAGCCGGGACAGGGTGACCCATGAGCAGTTCTTC
CASSRDRVTHEQFF
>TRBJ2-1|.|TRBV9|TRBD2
TGTGCCAGCAGCGTAGCTCCGACTAGCGGGAGCGAGAATGAGCAGTTCTTC
CASSVAPTSGSENEQFF
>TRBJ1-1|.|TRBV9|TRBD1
TGTGCCAGCAGCGTAGGGGGACAGACGAACACTGAAGCTTTCTTT
CASSVGGQTNTEAFF
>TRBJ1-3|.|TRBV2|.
TGTGCCAGCAGCGTAACAGGGATCTCTGGAAACACCATATATTTT
CASSVTGISGNTIYF
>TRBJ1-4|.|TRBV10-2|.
TGCGCCAGCAGGGACCGGGACTCTGAAAGGGGAAAACTGTTTTTT
CASRDRDSERGKLFF
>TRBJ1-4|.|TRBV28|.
TGTGCCAGCAGCTCTTTAAGGGCCAGGGGCAATGAAAAACTGTTTTTT
CASSSLRARGNEKLFF
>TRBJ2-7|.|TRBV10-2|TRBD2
TGCGCCAGCAGTGAATCAGCGGGAGCAGGCGAGCAGTACTTC
CASSESAGAGEQYF
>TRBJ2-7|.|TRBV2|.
TGTGCCAGCAGTGACGGTGGGAGCCCCTCCTACGAGCAGTACTTC
CASSDGGSPSYEQYF
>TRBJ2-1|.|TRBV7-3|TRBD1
TGTGCCAGCAGGCCACAGGGGGCGGCAATAAATGAGCAGTTCTTC
CASRPQGAAINEQFF
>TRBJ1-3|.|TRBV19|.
TGTGCCAGTAGTCACCGGGGCTCTGGAAACACCATATATTTT
CASSHRGSGNTIYF
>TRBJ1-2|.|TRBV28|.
TGTGCCAGCAGCCGACAGGTCTCGTCAGGATATGGCTACACCTTC
CASSRQVSSGYGYTF
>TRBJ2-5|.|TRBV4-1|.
TGCGCCAGCAGCCAAGATCGTGGGCCAACATGGACCCAGTACTTC
CASSQDRGPTWTQYF
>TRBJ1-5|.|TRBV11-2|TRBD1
TGTGCCAGCAGCTTAGATCAGGGGGCGGGTCAGCCCCAGCATTTT
CASSLDQGAGQPQHF
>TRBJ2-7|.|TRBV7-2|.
TGTGCCAGCAGCTTAGACAGGGCCTCCTACGAGCAGTACTTC
CASSLDRASYEQYF
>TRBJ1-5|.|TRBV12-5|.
TGTGCTAGTGGTTTGGTACTCAGGCAGGTCTATAGCAATCAGCCCCAGCATTTT
CASGLVLRQVYSNQPQHF
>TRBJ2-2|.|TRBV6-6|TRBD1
TGTGCCAGCAGTTACTCGGGGACAGGGGCGGACGGGGAGCTGTTTTTT
CASSYSGTGADGELFF